These T cell receptor beta chains were read from a single sample in a study of T-cell reconstitution after alpha-beta-depleted transplantation in children. Using its own MiXCR run on the PCR reads, TCRdb lists one record per CDR3 protein. The table records about 610,000 distinct CDR3 sequences, about 11% of them present only once. This material consisted of PBMCs from the stem cell graft donor, taken from the stem cell graft. These receptors all stem from a human donor who donated a stem cell graft to a child with acute myeloid leukemia. Each CDR3 is given with its conserved first and last residue. D genes are given only for firm matches. A row's size may be missing; if present it is once, few, many or a size class.

clone size	J gene	V gene	D gene	CDR3 protein
many	TRBJ2-1	TRBV11-2	-	CASRRSPRDNEQFF
-	TRBJ2-5	TRBV7-9	TRBD2	CASSLELAVQETQYF
many	TRBJ1-1	TRBV20-1	-	CSAREGTSGDTEAFF
few	TRBJ2-7	TRBV5-1	TRBD1	CASSLGGGTGLEQYF
many	TRBJ2-3	TRBV12-3/TRBV12-4	-	CASAAGGHTQYF
-	TRBJ2-1	TRBV19	-	CASSIGRVWDNEQFF
few	TRBJ2-5	TRBV7-9	-	CASSRTLLRTDQETQYF
many	TRBJ2-3	TRBV12-3/TRBV12-4	-	CASSLSSDTDTQYF
-	TRBJ2-3	TRBV6-5	-	CASSYSNQLGADTQYF
-	TRBJ2-7	TRBV2	TRBD1	CASSEFWDSPREQYF
few	TRBJ2-3	TRBV10-3	-	CAISGGRGAGTDTQYF
-	TRBJ2-3	TRBV5-6	TRBD2	CASSLAGLAGATDTQYF
-	TRBJ1-2	TRBV20-1	-	CSARDVHGYTF
-	TRBJ2-7	TRBV7-2	-	CASSLSPGARYEQYF
-	TRBJ2-2	TRBV4-3	TRBD2	CASSQDRTSGRFAGELFF
few	TRBJ2-4	TRBV12-3/TRBV12-4	-	CASSLTSSGGNIQYF
-	TRBJ2-5	TRBV28	-	CASKESQETQYF
many	TRBJ2-1	TRBV4-3	-	CASSQIRNRTFYNEQFF
many	TRBJ2-1	TRBV14	TRBD2	CASSGGGRGPSYNEQFF
-	TRBJ2-5	TRBV6-1	TRBD2	CASSPTTSGRETQYF
few	TRBJ2-7	TRBV6-5	-	CASSSPAAYEQYF
-	TRBJ2-3	TRBV12-3/TRBV12-4	-	CASSFTGGTDTQYF
many	TRBJ2-3	TRBV9	-	CASSPEGAFLPTDTQYF
-	TRBJ2-5	TRBV5-1	-	CASSPLQGSQETQYF
-	TRBJ2-3	TRBV20-1	TRBD2	CSARDSGKNTDTQYF
few	TRBJ1-6	TRBV20-1	-	CSAKAGVGNSPLHF
-	TRBJ2-2	TRBV4-3	-	CASSQVIGAPTGELFF
-	TRBJ2-7	TRBV15	TRBD2	CATSRTSGRGEQYF
few	TRBJ2-1	TRBV24-1	TRBD1	CATSDFRDSNEQFF
many	TRBJ2-5	TRBV7-2	-	CASSFTIETQYF
many	TRBJ2-2	TRBV27	-	CASSLPGGELFF
few	TRBJ2-1	TRBV12-3/TRBV12-4	-	CASSGGVSIYNEQFF
-	TRBJ2-6	TRBV7-8	TRBD1	CASSLEAWTGSSGANVLTF
many	TRBJ2-5	TRBV9	-	CASSAEGRRETQYF
-	TRBJ2-1	TRBV20-1	TRBD2	CSAPGLAGGGGNEQFF
-	TRBJ2-1	TRBV7-2	TRBD1	CASSLPAGTGVQFF
-	TRBJ1-3	TRBV2	-	CASRGGSGNSGNTIYF
many	TRBJ2-5	TRBV15	TRBD1	CATRDRGLETQYF
few	TRBJ1-6	TRBV27	-	CASRSQAWSDSPLHF
-	-	TRBV24-1	TRBD1	CATSDSRQGAETQFF
few	TRBJ2-1	TRBV15	-	CATRQMRGDEQFF
-	TRBJ2-1	TRBV30	TRBD2	CAWSVLASGHYNEQFF
-	TRBJ2-3	TRBV20-1	-	CSATDTQYF
-	TRBJ2-1	TRBV5-5	TRBD2	CASSLVRTSGGNEQFF
few	TRBJ2-1	TRBV11-2	-	CASSPQMRGGNEQFF
once	TRBJ2-7	TRBV4-1	TRBD2	CASSQELAGGHHEQYF
few	TRBJ2-2	TRBV29-1	-	CSVRIGVRTGELFF
many	TRBJ1-5	TRBV12-3/TRBV12-4	TRBD1	CASSLQGASNQPQHF
many	TRBJ2-7	TRBV7-3	-	CASSLILERTPYEQYF